Listed here are 24 T cell receptor beta chains from one sample, sequenced in a study of OX40 agonist ivuxolimab in advanced cancers. The protocol was immunoSEQ multiplex PCR, while the TCRdb copy is restricted to in-frame clones and leaves out a portion. The sample consists of about 71,000 clones, more than 85% of them appearing once. The input for sequencing was CD4+ or CD8+ T cells sorted from blood, taken in a trial of the OX40 agonist ivuxolimab. These receptors originate from an adult with an advanced solid tumor such as melanoma, head and neck, liver or kidney cancer.

This chain joins TRBV7-2 and TRBJ2-7; no clear D gene. From germline, CDR1 is SGHTA and CDR2 FQGNSA. The CDR3 covers 14 residues. V was clipped by 5 bases and J by 6 bases, with 17 bases between them. The chain's CDR3 is CASSTSAGPFEQYF. CDR3 DNA: TGTGCCAGCAGCACATCGGCAGGTCCCTTCGAGCAGTACTTC. Using reference TRBV7-2 and TRBJ2-7 for the parts outside the CDR3, the full variable domain is GAGVSQSPSNKVTEKGKDVELRCDPISGHTALYWYRQSLGQGLEFLIYFQGNSAPDKSGLPSDRFSAERTGGSVSTLTIQRTQQEDSAVYLCASSTSAGPFEQYFGPGTRLTVT.

This clone appeared a single time. The chain combines TRBV13 with TRBJ2-2; D is perhaps TRBD1 (5 bases). Trimming took 5 bases from V and 4 from J, leaving 14 bases between them. CDR3 size: 15 residues. Germline CDR1 is PRHDT and CDR2 is FYEKMQ (reference sequence). CDR3 coding DNA: TGTGCCAGCAGCGAACGGACACGAGGCACCGGGGAGCTGTTTTTT. Translated, it gives CASSERTRGTGELFF.

The chain has TRBV2 and TRBJ2-1, with D hard to call. Germline V CDR1 and CDR2: SNHLY, FYNNEI. V shed 7 bases and J shed 10 bases, with 11 bases lying between them. The CDR3 spans 11 residues. CDR3 DNA sequence: TGTGCCAGCACCTTCGTGGGGGAGCAGTTCTTC. This encodes CASTFVGEQFF.

The chain combines TRBV4-2 with TRBJ2-2; D may be TRBD1 (5 bases). This CDR3 comprises 16 residues. V lost 0 bases to trimming and J lost 6 bases, with 14 bases between them. Per the germline V gene, CDR1 is LGHNA and CDR2 is YNFKEQ. The CDR3 nucleotides read TGTGCCAGCAGCCAAGATGCCCTCTACAGGCCCGGGGAGCTGTTTTTT. Protein: CASSQDALYRPGELFF.

In this sample, this clone turned up once. The V gene is TRBV7-3, the J gene TRBJ2-5, with a possible D match to TRBD2 (7 bases). V lost 5 bases and J 5 bases, leaving 21 bases between the germline ends. The germline V gene has CDR1 SGHTA and CDR2 FQGTGA. This CDR3 contains 16 residues. CDR3 bases: TGTGCCAGCAGCCCAGGGGCTAGCGGAGGGTGGGAGACCCAGTACTTC. Its protein is CASSPGASGGWETQYF.

Note on this clone: One end of the junction fails to match germline, which may point to a read error. This rearrangement joins TRBV15 to TRBJ1-3; no definite D call. The CDR3 sequence is 15 residues long. CDR1 LNHNV and CDR2 YYDKDF come from the germline V gene (reference sequence). CDR3 in DNA: TGTGCCACCAGGGAAAACCAGCACTCTGGAAACATCATATATTTT. Translating gives CATRENQHSGNIIYF.

The chain links TRBV4-1 to TRBJ1-2; 8 bases agree with TRBD1. The germline V gene has CDR1 MGHRA and CDR2 YSYEKL. The ends lost 1 base at V and 0 bases at J; junction bases unmatched: 4. The CDR3 extends over 16 amino acids. The CDR3 bases are TGCGCCAGCAGCCAAGTAACGGGACAGGCTAACTATGGCTACACCTTC. Translation gives CASSQVTGQANYGYTF.

This chain links TRBV9 with TRBJ1-1, with a tentative D call TRBD1 (6 bases). V lost 0 bases, J lost 6 bases, and 9 bases lay in between. CDR3 length: 13 amino acids. Germline assignment: CDR1 SGDLS and CDR2 YYNGEE. CDR3 coding DNA: TGTGCCAGCAGCGTAGTACAGGGCGCTGAAGCTTTCTTT. Residues: CASSVVQGAEAFF.

This clone was counted a single time. The V gene is TRBV6-6, the J gene TRBJ2-2, with 9 bases identical to TRBD1. The CDR3 has 14 amino acids. The V and J ends lost 2 bases and 7 bases, in that order; junction bases with no gene match: 2. Germline CDR1 and CDR2: MNHNY and SVGAGI (reference sequence). CDR3 loop: CASSYGQGNGELFF. The CDR3, as DNA: TGTGCCAGCAGTTACGGACAGGGGAACGGGGAGCTGTTTTTT.

The chain couples TRBV5-1 to TRBJ1-2; 7 bases are shared with TRBD1. The trim removed 0 bases at V and 1 base at J, leaving 0 bases unmatched. The length of the CDR3 is 14 residues. Per germline, CDR1 SGHRS and CDR2 YFSETQ. The CDR3 coding sequence is TGCGCCAGCAGCTTGGGGGACAGTAACTATGGCTACACCTTC. Its translation: CASSLGDSNYGYTF.

This chain joins TRBV25-1 and TRBJ1-5, with D tentatively TRBD1 (5 bases). Trimming took 6 bases from V and 5 from J, leaving 14 bases between them. Germline values: CDR1 MGHDK, CDR2 SYGVNS. The CDR3 has 14 amino acids. CDR3: CASSHRGVDQPQHF. In nucleotides, the CDR3 is TGTGCCAGCAGCCATCGGGGGGTCGATCAGCCCCAGCATTTT. The full variable domain, with the rest looked up from reference TRBV25-1 and TRBJ1-5, is EADIYQTPRYLVIGTGKKITLECSQTMGHDKMYWYQQDPGMELHLIHYSYGVNSTEKGDLSSESTVSRIRTEHFPLTLESARPSHTSQYLCASSHRGVDQPQHFGDGTRLSIL.

The chain is built from TRBV27 and TRBJ1-6; possibly TRBD1 for D (5 bases). This CDR3 comprises 15 residues. CDR1 and CDR2 (germline): MNHEY, SMNVEV (reference sequence). Trimming took 0 bases from V and 9 from J, leaving 12 bases between them. CDR3: CASSLSGVPISPLHF. Written as DNA, the CDR3 is TGTGCCAGCAGTTTATCAGGGGTTCCCATTTCACCCCTCCACTTT.

The chain joins TRBV11-3 to TRBJ1-1; tentative D call: TRBD1 (6 bases). Germline CDR1 SGHNT, CDR2 YENEEA. Trimming cost V 3 bases and J 4 bases, with 12 bases left between them. The CDR3 totals 14 residues. The CDR3 loop reads CASSLGQGSTEAFF. In DNA, the CDR3 is TGTGCCAGCAGCTTGGGTCAGGGGAGCACTGAAGCTTTCTTT.

The chain has TRBV27 and TRBJ2-7; D may be TRBD1 or TRBD2 (7 bases each). The CDR3 extends over 15 amino acids. Germline values: CDR1 MNHEY, CDR2 SMNVEV (reference sequence). Trimming shortened V by 6 bases and J by 3 bases, and 18 bases separated the two germline ends. The CDR3, as DNA: TGTGCCAGCAGCCGCAACACAGGGGACTACTACGAGCAGTACTTC. Amino acids: CASSRNTGDYYEQYF.

The V and J genes are TRBV29-1 and TRBJ2-7; TRBD2 agrees at 7 bases. This CDR3 contains 12 residues. V shed 6 bases and J 4 bases; nucleotides not matched to a gene: 6. From germline, CDR1 is SQVTM and CDR2 ANQGSEA. CDR3 sequence reads: CSVRRERYEQYF. Written as DNA, the CDR3 is TGCAGCGTCCGGCGGGAGAGGTACGAGCAGTACTTC.

The CDR3, as DNA: TGTGCCAGCAGTCCCTACAGGGGGGTAGGCTACGAGCAGTACTTC. It yields the protein CASSPYRGVGYEQYF. The chain carries TRBV28 and TRBJ2-7; 8 positions agree with TRBD1. The CDR3 is 15 amino acids. V was pared by 5 bases and J by 3 bases, with 9 bases of the junction left unmatched. Germline assignment: CDR1 MDHEN and CDR2 SYDVKM.

V and J are TRBV6-4 and TRBJ1-1; D gene ambiguous. The CDR3 loop spans 13 amino acids. Deletions cut 7 bases from V and 3 bases from J, with 12 bases between. CDR1 and CDR2 (germline): MRHNA, SNTAGT. The CDR3 coding sequence is TGTGCCAGCAAGCTCAATAGGGACACTGAAGCTTTCTTT. Its protein is CASKLNRDTEAFF.

This sequence joins TRBV30 and TRBJ1-5; no reliable D call. From germline, CDR1 is GTSNPN and CDR2 SVGIG (reference sequence). Trimming took off 3 bases at V and 3 bases at J, with 12 bases between the two ends. The CDR3 is 14 residues long. CDR3 loop: CAWRGNKDNQPQHF. CDR3 bases: TGTGCCTGGAGGGGAAATAAGGACAATCAGCCCCAGCATTTT.

The chain recombines TRBV7-9 with TRBJ1-6; D ambiguous. Germline CDR1 and CDR2: SEHNR and FQNEAQ (reference sequence). The CDR3 sequence is 13 residues long. Trimming pared 4 bases from V and 8 bases from J, leaving 9 bases between. The CDR3 loop is CASSSQEYSPLHF. Here the CDR3 DNA reads TGTGCCAGCAGCTCCCAAGAGTATTCACCCCTCCACTTT.

The genes are TRBV2 and TRBJ1-5; D possibly corresponds to TRBD1 (5 bases). The CDR3 contains 14 residues. Trimming shortened V by 8 bases and J by 4 bases, and 15 bases separated the two germline ends. Germline CDR1 reads SNHLY; CDR2 reads FYNNEI. The CDR3 region has the DNA TGTGCCAGCCGGACAAATTCGAAAAATCAGCCCCAGCATTTT. Amino acid sequence: CASRTNSKNQPQHF.

This chain joins TRBV6-4 and TRBJ2-3; the match to TRBD2 covers 7 bases. This CDR3 contains 13 residues. In germline, CDR1 is MRHNA, CDR2 SNTAGT. Germline trimming cut 3 bases from V and 6 bases from J; bases unmatched to any gene: 3. The CDR3 DNA sequence: TGTGCCAGCAGTGAGCGGGAGATGGATACGCAGTATTTT. This sequence encodes CASSEREMDTQYF.

In this sample, this clone turned up once. The CDR3 region has the DNA TGTGCCAGCAGTCCTGAGGCACAGGGGTGGGCAGATACGCAGTATTTT. Protein sequence: CASSPEAQGWADTQYF. The chain uses TRBV28 and TRBJ2-3, with TRBD1 matching over 7 bases. Germline V gene lookup returns CDR1 MDHEN and CDR2 SYDVKM. This CDR3 is built from 16 residues. V shed 5 bases, J shed 4 bases, and the junction held 12 bases outside the gene matches.

The V call is TRBV10-3, the J call TRBJ2-7, with D unclear. This CDR3 has 12 amino acids. V was clipped by 2 bases and J by 4 bases, with 6 bases between them. Germline V gene sequence: CDR1 ENHRY, CDR2 SYGVKD. DNA for the CDR3: TGTGCCATCAGTGAGCTAGTTTACGAGCAGTACTTC. Its protein is CAISELVYEQYF.

This clone was recorded a few times. The V call is TRBV6-5, the J call TRBJ1-1; 12 bases match TRBD1. Trimming at V came to 4 bases and at J to 6 bases, leaving 9 bases not matched to a gene. Germline lookup yields CDR1 MNHEY and CDR2 SVGAGI. This CDR3 comprises 16 residues. CDR3 bases: TGTGCCAGCAGTTGGGACAGGGGGCCCCCGGTAGCTGAAGCTTTCTTT. Protein: CASSWDRGPPVAEAFF.